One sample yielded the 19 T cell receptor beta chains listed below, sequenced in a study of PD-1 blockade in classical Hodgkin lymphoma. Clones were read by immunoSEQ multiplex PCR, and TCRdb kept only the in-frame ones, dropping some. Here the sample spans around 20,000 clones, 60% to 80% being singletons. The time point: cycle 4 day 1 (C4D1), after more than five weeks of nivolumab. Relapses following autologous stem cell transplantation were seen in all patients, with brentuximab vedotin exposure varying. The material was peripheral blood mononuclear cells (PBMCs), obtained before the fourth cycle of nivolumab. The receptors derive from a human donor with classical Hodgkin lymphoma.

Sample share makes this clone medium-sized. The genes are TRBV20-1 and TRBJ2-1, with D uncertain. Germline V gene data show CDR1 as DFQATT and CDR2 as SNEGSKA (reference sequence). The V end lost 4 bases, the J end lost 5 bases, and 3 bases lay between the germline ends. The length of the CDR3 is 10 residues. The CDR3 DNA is TGCAGTGCTATGGACAATGAGCAGTTCTTC. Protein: CSAMDNEQFF.

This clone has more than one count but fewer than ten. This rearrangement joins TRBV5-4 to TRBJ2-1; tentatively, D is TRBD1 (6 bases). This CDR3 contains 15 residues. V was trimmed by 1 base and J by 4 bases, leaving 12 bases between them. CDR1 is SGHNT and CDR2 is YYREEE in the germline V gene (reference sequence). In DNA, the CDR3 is TGTGCCAGCAGCTTGTGGGCAGGGGATTACAATGAGCAGTTCTTC. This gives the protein CASSLWAGDYNEQFF.

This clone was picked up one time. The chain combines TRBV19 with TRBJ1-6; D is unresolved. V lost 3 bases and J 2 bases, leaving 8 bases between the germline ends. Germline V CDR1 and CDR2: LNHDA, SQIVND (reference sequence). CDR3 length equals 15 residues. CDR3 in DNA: TGTGCCAGTAGTATTCCGGCCCCCTATAATTCACCCCTCCACTTT. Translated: CASSIPAPYNSPLHF.

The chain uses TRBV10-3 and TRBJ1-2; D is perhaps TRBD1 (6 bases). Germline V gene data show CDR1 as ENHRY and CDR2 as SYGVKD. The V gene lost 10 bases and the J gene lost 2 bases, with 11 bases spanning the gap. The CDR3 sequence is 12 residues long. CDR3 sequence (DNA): TGTGCCACTGGTGGACAGAACTATGGCTACACCTTC. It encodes CATGGQNYGYTF.

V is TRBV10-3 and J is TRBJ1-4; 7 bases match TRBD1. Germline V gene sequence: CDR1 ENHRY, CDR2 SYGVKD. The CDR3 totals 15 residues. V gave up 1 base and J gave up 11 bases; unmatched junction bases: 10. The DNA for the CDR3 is TGTGCCATCAGTGAGTTCGAAACGGACAGGCAGAAACTGTTTTTT. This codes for CAISEFETDRQKLFF.

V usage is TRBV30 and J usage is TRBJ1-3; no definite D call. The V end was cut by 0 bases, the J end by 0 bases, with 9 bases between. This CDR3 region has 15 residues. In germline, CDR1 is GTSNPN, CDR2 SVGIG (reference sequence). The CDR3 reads CAWSVQESSGNTIYF. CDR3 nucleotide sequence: TGTGCCTGGAGTGTACAAGAAAGCTCTGGAAACACCATATATTTT.

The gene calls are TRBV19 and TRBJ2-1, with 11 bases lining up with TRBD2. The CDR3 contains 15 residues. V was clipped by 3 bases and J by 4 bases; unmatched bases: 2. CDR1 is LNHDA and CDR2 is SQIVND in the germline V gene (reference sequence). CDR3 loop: CASSIASGGYNEQFF. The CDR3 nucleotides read TGTGCCAGTAGTATTGCTAGCGGGGGGTACAATGAGCAGTTCTTC.

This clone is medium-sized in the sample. The CDR3 sequence is CASSLGRGTEAFF. DNA of the CDR3: TGTGCCAGCAGTTTAGGCCGGGGGACTGAAGCTTTCTTT. The chain uses TRBV27 and TRBJ1-1; possible D gene TRBD1, 5 bases. This CDR3 contains 13 residues. V gave up 2 bases and J gave up 5 bases, with 9 bases separating them. Per germline, CDR1 MNHEY and CDR2 SMNVEV (reference sequence).

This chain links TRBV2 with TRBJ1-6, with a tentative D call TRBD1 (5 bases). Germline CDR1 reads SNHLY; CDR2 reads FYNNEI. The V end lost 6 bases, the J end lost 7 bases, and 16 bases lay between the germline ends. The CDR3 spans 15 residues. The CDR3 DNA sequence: TGTGCCAGCAGGACCCTCCGGGGCTCCAATTCACCCCTCCACTTT. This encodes CASRTLRGSNSPLHF.

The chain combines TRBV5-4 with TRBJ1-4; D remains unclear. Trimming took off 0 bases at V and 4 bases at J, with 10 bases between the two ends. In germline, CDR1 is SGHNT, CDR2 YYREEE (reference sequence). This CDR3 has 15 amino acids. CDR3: CASSLENGRNEKLFF. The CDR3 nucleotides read TGTGCCAGCAGCTTGGAGAATGGACGTAATGAAAAACTGTTTTTT.

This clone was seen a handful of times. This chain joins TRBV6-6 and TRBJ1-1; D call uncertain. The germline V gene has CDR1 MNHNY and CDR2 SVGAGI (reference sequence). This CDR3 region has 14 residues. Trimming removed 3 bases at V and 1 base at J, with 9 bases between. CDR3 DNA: TGTGCCAGCAGTTATGGACGCCGGAACACTGAAGCTTTCTTT. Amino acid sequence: CASSYGRRNTEAFF.

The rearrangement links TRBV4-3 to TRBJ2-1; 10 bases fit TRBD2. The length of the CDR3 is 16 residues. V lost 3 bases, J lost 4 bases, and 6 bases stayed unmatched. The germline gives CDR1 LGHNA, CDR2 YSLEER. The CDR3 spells CASSQQREGPYNEQFF. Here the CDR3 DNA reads TGCGCCAGCAGCCAGCAGCGGGAGGGCCCGTACAATGAGCAGTTCTTC.

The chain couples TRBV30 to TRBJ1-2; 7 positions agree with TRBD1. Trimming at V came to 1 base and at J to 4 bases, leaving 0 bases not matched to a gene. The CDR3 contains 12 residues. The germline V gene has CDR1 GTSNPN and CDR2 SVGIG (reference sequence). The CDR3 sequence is CAWSGDSYGYTF. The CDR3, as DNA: TGTGCCTGGAGTGGGGACAGCTATGGCTACACCTTC. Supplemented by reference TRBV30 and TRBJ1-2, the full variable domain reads SQTIHQWPATLVQPVGSPLSLECTVEGTSNPNLYWYRQAAGRGLQLLFYSVGIGQISSEVPQNLSASRPQDRQFILSSKKLLLSDSGFYLCAWSGDSYGYTFGSGTRLTVV.

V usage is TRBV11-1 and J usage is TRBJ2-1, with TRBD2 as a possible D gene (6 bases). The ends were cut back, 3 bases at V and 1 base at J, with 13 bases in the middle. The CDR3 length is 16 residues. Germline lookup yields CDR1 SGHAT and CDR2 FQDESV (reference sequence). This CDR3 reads CASSFYGSQSYNEQFF. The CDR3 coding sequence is TGTGCCAGCAGCTTTTACGGGAGTCAGTCCTACAATGAGCAGTTCTTC.

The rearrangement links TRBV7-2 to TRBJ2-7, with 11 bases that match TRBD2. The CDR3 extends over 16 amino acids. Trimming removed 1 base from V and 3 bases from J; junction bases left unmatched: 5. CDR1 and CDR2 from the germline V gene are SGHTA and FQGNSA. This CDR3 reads CASSLVGTSGYYEQYF. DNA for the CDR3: TGTGCCAGCAGCTTAGTGGGGACTAGCGGTTACTACGAGCAGTACTTC.

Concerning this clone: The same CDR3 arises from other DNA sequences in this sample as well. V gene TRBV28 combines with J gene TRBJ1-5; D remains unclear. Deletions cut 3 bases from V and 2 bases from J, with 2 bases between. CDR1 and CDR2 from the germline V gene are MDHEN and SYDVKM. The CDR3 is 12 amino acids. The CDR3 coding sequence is TGTGCCAGCAGTTTCGGCAATCAGCCCCAGCATTTT. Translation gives CASSFGNQPQHF.

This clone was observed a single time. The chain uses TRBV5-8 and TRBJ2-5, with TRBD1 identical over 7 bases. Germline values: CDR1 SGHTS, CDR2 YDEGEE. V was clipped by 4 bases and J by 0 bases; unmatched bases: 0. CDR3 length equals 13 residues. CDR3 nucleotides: TGTGCCAGCAGCGGGACAGACCAAGAGACCCAGTACTTC. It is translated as CASSGTDQETQYF.

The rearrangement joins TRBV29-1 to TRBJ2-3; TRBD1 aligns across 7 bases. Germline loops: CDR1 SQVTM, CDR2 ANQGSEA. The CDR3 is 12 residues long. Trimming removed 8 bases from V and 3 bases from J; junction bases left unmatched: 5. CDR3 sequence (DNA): TGCAGCACAAGACAGGGAACAGATACGCAGTATTTT. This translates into CSTRQGTDTQYF.

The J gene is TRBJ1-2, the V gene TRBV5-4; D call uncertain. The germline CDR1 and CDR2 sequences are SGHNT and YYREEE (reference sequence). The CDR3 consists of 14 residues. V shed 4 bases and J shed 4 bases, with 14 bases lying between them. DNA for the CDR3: TGTGCCAGCAGCCCGCGCTTATCCGGCTATGGCTACACCTTC. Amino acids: CASSPRLSGYGYTF.